This TCR beta chain was sequenced for a study of blood T cell repertoires in COVID-19. Study-wide context: Sample material is recorded as cDNA or gDNA derived from T cells, B-cell-depleted T cells, or PBMCs.

Trimming pared 8 bases from V and 3 bases from J, leaving 17 bases between. Germline values: CDR1 MNHNY, CDR2 SVGAGI (reference sequence). The CDR3 runs 14 residues. Recovered status in Cohort 3 required two negative PCRs, clearance, or symptom resolution. In the authors' methods: Amplifying reference gene primers gave estimates of nucleated cell counts. Data came from immunoSEQ multiplex PCR; TCRdb stores just in-frame clones and leaves some out. The V and J calls and clone size come from that table; D and trimming were worked out from the DNA. This table holds roughly 160,000 clones, roughly 88% found once.

The genes are TRBV6-6 and TRBJ2-7; D is possibly TRBD2 (6 bases). Sample: PBMCs or T cells enriched from blood (not recorded which). This clonotype originated in an older woman who had recovered from COVID-19. The CDR3 sequence: CASVSEGLSYEQYF. DNA of the CDR3: TGTGCCAGCGTATCGGAGGGGTTAAGCTACGAGCAGTACTTC.